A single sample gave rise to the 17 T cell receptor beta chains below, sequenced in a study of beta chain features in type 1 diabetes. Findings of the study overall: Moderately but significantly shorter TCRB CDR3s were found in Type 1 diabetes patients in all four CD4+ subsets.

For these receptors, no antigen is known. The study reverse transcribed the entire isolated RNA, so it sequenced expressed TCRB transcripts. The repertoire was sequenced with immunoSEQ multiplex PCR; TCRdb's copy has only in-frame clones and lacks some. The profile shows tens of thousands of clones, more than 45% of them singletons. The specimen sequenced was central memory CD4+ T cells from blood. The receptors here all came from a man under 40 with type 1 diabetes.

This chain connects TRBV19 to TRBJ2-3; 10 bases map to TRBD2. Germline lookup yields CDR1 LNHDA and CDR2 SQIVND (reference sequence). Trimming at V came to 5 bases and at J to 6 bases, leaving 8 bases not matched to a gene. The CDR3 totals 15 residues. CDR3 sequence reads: CASSPRSSGSDTQYF. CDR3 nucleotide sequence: TGTGCCAGTAGTCCCCGCTCTAGCGGGAGTGATACGCAGTATTTT.

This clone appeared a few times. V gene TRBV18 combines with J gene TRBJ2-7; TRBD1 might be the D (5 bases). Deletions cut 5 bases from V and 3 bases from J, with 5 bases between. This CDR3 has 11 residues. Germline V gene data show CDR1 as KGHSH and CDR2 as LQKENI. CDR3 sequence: CASSDSYEQYF. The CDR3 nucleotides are TGTGCCAGCTCAGACAGCTACGAGCAGTACTTC. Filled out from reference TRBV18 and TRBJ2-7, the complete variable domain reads NAGVMQNPRHLVRRRGQEARLRCSPMKGHSHVYWYRQLPEEGLKFMVYLQKENIIDESGMPKERFSAEFPKEGPSILRIQQVVRGDSAAYFCASSDSYEQYFGPGTRLTVT.

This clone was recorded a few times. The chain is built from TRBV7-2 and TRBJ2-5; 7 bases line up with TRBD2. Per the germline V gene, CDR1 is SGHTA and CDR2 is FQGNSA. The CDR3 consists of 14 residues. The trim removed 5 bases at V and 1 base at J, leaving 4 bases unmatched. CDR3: CASSPRLAQETQYF. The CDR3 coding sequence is TGTGCCAGCAGCCCCCGACTAGCCCAAGAGACCCAGTACTTC. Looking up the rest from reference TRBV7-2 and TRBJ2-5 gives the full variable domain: GAGVSQSPSNKVTEKGKDVELRCDPISGHTALYWYRQSLGQGLEFLIYFQGNSAPDKSGLPSDRFSAERTGGSVSTLTIQRTQQEDSAVYLCASSPRLAQETQYFGPGTRLLVL.

In nucleotides, the CDR3 is TGTGCCAGCAGCAGAACAGGGGACACTGAAGCTTTCTTT. Protein: CASSRTGDTEAFF. V gene TRBV6-5 combines with J gene TRBJ1-1, with TRBD1 identical over 7 bases. Germline CDR1 MNHEY, CDR2 SVGAGI. V shed 6 bases and J 3 bases; nucleotides not matched to a gene: 4. There are 13 residues in the CDR3.

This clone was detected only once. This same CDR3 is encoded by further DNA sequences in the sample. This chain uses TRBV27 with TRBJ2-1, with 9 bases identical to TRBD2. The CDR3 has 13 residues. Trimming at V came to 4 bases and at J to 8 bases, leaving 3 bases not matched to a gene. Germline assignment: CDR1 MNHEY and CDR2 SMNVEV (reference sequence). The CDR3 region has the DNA TGTGCCAGCAGTTGGCGGGAGGGGGATGAGCAGTTCTTC. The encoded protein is CASSWREGDEQFF.

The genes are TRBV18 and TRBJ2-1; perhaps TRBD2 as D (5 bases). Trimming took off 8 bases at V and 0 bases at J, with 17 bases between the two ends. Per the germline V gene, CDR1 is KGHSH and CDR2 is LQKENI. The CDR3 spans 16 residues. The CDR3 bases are TGTGCCAGCCAGGCGAAAGCGGATAGCTCCTACAATGAGCAGTTCTTC. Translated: CASQAKADSSYNEQFF. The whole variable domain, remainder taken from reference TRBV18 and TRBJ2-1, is NAGVMQNPRHLVRRRGQEARLRCSPMKGHSHVYWYRQLPEEGLKFMVYLQKENIIDESGMPKERFSAEFPKEGPSILRIQQVVRGDSAAYFCASQAKADSSYNEQFFGPGTRLTVL.

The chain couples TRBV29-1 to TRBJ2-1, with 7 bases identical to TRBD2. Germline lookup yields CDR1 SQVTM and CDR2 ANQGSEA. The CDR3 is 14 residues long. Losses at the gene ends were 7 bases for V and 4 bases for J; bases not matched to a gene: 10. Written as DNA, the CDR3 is TGCAGCGCCGAGCGTCTAGCGGAGTACAATGAGCAGTTCTTC. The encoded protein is CSAERLAEYNEQFF.

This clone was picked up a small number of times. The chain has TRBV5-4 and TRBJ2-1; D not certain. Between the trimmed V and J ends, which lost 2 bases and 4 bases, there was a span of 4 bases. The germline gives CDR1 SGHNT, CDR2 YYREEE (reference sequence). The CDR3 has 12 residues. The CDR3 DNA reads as TGTGCCAGCAGCTTTATTTACAATGAGCAGTTCTTC. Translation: CASSFIYNEQFF.

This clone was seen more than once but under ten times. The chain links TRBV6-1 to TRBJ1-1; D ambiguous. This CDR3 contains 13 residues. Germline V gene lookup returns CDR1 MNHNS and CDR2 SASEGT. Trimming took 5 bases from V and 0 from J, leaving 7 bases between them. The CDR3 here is CASSPQMNTEAFF. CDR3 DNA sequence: TGTGCCAGCAGTCCCCAGATGAACACTGAAGCTTTCTTT.

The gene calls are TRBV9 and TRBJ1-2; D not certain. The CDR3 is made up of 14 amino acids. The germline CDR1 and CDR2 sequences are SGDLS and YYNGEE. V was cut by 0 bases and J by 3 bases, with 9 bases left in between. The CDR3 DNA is TGTGCCAGCAGCGTAGGGGAGGGCTACTATGGCTACACCTTC. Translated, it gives CASSVGEGYYGYTF.

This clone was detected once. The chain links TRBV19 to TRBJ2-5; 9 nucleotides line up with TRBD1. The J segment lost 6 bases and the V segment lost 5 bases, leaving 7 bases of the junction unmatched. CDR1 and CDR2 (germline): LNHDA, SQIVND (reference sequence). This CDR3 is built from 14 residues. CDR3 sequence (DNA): TGTGCCAGTAGTGGGGACAGGGCACTGAAGACCCAGTACTTC. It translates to CASSGDRALKTQYF.

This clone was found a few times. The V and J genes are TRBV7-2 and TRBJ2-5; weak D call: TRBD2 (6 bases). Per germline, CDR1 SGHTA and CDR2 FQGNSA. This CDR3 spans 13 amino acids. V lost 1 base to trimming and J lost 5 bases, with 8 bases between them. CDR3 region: CASSLESGETQYF. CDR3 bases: TGTGCCAGCAGCTTAGAGAGCGGGGAGACCCAGTACTTC.

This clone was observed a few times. The CDR3: CSVGSYNEQFF. Here the CDR3 DNA reads TGCAGCGTCGGGTCGTACAATGAGCAGTTCTTC. The chain employs TRBV29-1 and TRBJ2-1; D ambiguous. CDR3 length: 11 amino acids. Deletions cut 6 bases from V and 4 bases from J, with 7 bases between. Per the germline V gene, CDR1 is SQVTM and CDR2 is ANQGSEA.

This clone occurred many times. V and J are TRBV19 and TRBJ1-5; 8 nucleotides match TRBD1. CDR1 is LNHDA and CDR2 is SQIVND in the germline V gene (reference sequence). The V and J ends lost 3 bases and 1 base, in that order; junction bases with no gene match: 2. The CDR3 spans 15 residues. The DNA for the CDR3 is TGTGCCAGTAGTATCAGACAGGGGAGCAATCAGCCCCAGCATTTT. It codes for CASSIRQGSNQPQHF.

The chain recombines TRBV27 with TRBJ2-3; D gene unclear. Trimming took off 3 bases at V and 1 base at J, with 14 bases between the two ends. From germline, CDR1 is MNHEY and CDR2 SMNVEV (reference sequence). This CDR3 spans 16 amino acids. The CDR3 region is CASSFAGQTRTDTQYF. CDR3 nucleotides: TGTGCCAGCAGTTTCGCAGGCCAAACCCGCACAGATACGCAGTATTTT.

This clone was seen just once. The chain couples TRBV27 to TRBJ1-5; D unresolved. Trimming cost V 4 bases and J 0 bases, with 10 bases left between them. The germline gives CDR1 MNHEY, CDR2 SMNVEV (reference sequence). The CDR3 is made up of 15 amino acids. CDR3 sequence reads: CASSSAGVSNQPQHF. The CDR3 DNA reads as TGTGCCAGCAGTTCGGCGGGAGTTAGCAATCAGCCCCAGCATTTT.

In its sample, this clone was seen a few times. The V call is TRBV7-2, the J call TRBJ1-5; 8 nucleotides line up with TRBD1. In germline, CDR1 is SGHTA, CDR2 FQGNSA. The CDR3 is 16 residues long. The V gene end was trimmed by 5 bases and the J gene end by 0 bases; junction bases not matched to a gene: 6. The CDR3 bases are TGTGCCAGCAGCCCAGGGGGCGGTTATAGCAATCAGCCCCAGCATTTT. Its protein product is CASSPGGGYSNQPQHF.